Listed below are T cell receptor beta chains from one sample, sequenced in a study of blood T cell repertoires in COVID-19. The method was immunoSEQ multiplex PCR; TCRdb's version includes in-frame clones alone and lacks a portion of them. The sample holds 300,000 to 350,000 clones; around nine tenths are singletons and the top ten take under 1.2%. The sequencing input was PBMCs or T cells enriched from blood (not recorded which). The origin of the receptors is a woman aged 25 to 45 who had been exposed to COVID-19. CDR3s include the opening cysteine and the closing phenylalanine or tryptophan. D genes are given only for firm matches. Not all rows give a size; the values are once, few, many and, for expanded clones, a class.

DNA: TGCGCCAGCAGCGACCCCGGGACTAACAATGAGCAGTTCTTC; CDR3: CASSDPGTNNEQFF; D: TRBD2; J: TRBJ2-1; size: NA; V: TRBV5-1
DNA: TGTGCCAGCAGCGCCCGGGACAGTTCTCTAGGCATTCAGTACTTC; CDR3: CASSARDSSLGIQYF; D: TRBD1; J: TRBJ2-4; size: NA; V: TRBV11-3
DNA: TGTGCCAGCAGCGGTGGACAGTACCAAGAGACCCAGTACTTC; CDR3: CASSGGQYQETQYF; D: NA; J: TRBJ2-5; size: NA; V: TRBV9
DNA: TGTGCCAGTAGTCCCCGGACTAGCGGGACCTACAATGAGCAGTTCTTC; CDR3: CASSPRTSGTYNEQFF; D: TRBD2; J: TRBJ2-1; size: NA; V: TRBV19
DNA: TGCGCCAGCAGCTTGGCGGGGGGAGGAGAGACCCAGTACTTC; CDR3: CASSLAGGGETQYF; D: TRBD2; J: TRBJ2-5; size: NA; V: TRBV5-1
DNA: TGCGCCAGCAGCTTGTCGGGGGAGTGGGTAGAGACCCAGTACTTC; CDR3: CASSLSGEWVETQYF; D: NA; J: TRBJ2-5; size: NA; V: TRBV5-1
DNA: TGTGCCAGCAGTTTAACAGGGGGCAATTCACCCCTCCACTTT; CDR3: CASSLTGGNSPLHF; D: TRBD1; J: TRBJ1-6; size: few; V: TRBV28
DNA: TGTGCCAGTAGTATAGCCGGAGGGGGCGTCGGGACTTTCTTT; CDR3: CASSIAGGGVGTFF; D: TRBD1; J: TRBJ1-1; size: NA; V: TRBV19
DNA: TGTGCCAGCAGCTTGGAGTCTAGCGGTTCATACGAGCAGTACTTC; CDR3: CASSLESSGSYEQYF; D: TRBD2; J: TRBJ2-7; size: NA; V: TRBV5-4
DNA: TGTGCCAGCAGCTTAGGGACTAGCGGGCGACGGAGCTCCTACAATGAGCAGTTCTTC; CDR3: CASSLGTSGRRSSYNEQFF; D: TRBD2; J: TRBJ2-1; size: NA; V: TRBV7-6
DNA: TGTGCCAGCAGCGTAGGCCCCAGCTCCTATAATTCACCCCTCCACTTT; CDR3: CASSVGPSSYNSPLHF; D: NA; J: TRBJ1-6; size: once; V: TRBV9
DNA: TGCGCCAGCAGTGAAGACAGGGGTGGGCAAGAGACCCAGTACTTC; CDR3: CASSEDRGGQETQYF; D: TRBD1; J: TRBJ2-5; size: NA; V: TRBV10-1
DNA: TGTGCCACCCTGAGGTGGAGTCGGGGGTCAGAGGATGAAAAACTGTTTTTT; CDR3: CATLRWSRGSEDEKLFF; D: NA; J: TRBJ1-4; size: NA; V: TRBV28
DNA: TGTGCCAGTAGGGAAAGCAGGGAAACGAACACTGAAGCTTTCTTT; CDR3: CASRESRETNTEAFF; D: NA; J: TRBJ1-1; size: NA; V: TRBV19
DNA: TGCGCCAGCAGCCTAGCGGGAGGGTTCACAGATACGCAGTATTTT; CDR3: CASSLAGGFTDTQYF; D: TRBD2; J: TRBJ2-3; size: NA; V: TRBV5-1
DNA: TGTGCCAGCAGCTTGGCCGGGACAGGGAATCAGCCCCAGCATTTT; CDR3: CASSLAGTGNQPQHF; D: TRBD1; J: TRBJ1-5; size: NA; V: TRBV5-4
DNA: TGCGCCAGCAGCTTGGGTCCCGCCGGATTTAGCGGGAGGCAAGAGACCCAGTACTTC; CDR3: CASSLGPAGFSGRQETQYF; D: TRBD2; J: TRBJ2-5; size: NA; V: TRBV5-1
DNA: TGTGCCAGCAGGGAGGGGGCAGGAAATGAAAAACTGTTTTTT; CDR3: CASREGAGNEKLFF; D: TRBD1; J: TRBJ1-4; size: NA; V: TRBV2
DNA: TGCGCCAGCAGTGCCGGGGACAGTGGATTCTCTGGAAACACCATATATTTT; CDR3: CASSAGDSGFSGNTIYF; D: TRBD1; J: TRBJ1-3; size: NA; V: TRBV10-2
DNA: TGTGCCAGCAGTACACGACAGCCGACAAACTATGGCTACACCTTC; CDR3: CASSTRQPTNYGYTF; D: NA; J: TRBJ1-2; size: NA; V: TRBV27
DNA: TGCGCCAGCAGCTTGGCCGTTTCGAGCGGGGAGCTGTTTTTT; CDR3: CASSLAVSSGELFF; D: NA; J: TRBJ2-2; size: NA; V: TRBV5-1
DNA: TGTGCCAGGCCGGGGAGGGATACCCACTACGAGCAGTACTTC; CDR3: CARPGRDTHYEQYF; D: TRBD2; J: TRBJ2-7; size: once; V: TRBV5-3
DNA: TGTGCCATCAAAGGGGCCGTGAATGAAAAACTGTTTTTT; CDR3: CAIKGAVNEKLFF; D: NA; J: TRBJ1-4; size: NA; V: TRBV10-3
DNA: TGTGCCAGCAGTATATATTTCGGCGGGGGCTACACCTTC; CDR3: CASSIYFGGGYTF; D: NA; J: TRBJ1-2; size: NA; V: TRBV6-5
DNA: TGCGCCAGCAGCTTGTTCCTAGCGGGAGGCGATGAGCAGTTCTTC; CDR3: CASSLFLAGGDEQFF; D: TRBD2; J: TRBJ2-1; size: NA; V: TRBV5-1
DNA: TGTGCCAGCAGCTCCGGGTATACCGGGGAGCTGTTTTTT; CDR3: CASSSGYTGELFF; D: NA; J: TRBJ2-2; size: few; V: TRBV7-3
DNA: TGTGCCAGCACCATTGGACTAGCGGGCTACGAGCAGTACTTC; CDR3: CASTIGLAGYEQYF; D: TRBD2; J: TRBJ2-7; size: NA; V: TRBV3-1/TRBV3-2
DNA: TGTGCCAGCAGCCCCCTAAAGGGCCTAGCGGGACGTAACAATGAGCAGTTCTTC; CDR3: CASSPLKGLAGRNNEQFF; D: TRBD2; J: TRBJ2-1; size: once; V: TRBV7-3
DNA: TGTGCCAGCAGTTCGGACAGGGGCAACGAGCAGTACTTC; CDR3: CASSSDRGNEQYF; D: TRBD1; J: TRBJ2-7; size: NA; V: TRBV7-3
DNA: TGTGCCAGCAGCTTAGGCGGCCCAGGGGTCGAAAAACTGTTTTTT; CDR3: CASSLGGPGVEKLFF; D: NA; J: TRBJ1-4; size: NA; V: TRBV13
DNA: TGTGCCAGCAGTTTAAGCCCCACAGGGATATTCTACGAGCAGTACTTC; CDR3: CASSLSPTGIFYEQYF; D: NA; J: TRBJ2-7; size: NA; V: TRBV27
DNA: TGTGCCAGCAGCTTAACCGGGACAGGTTATGGCTACACCTTC; CDR3: CASSLTGTGYGYTF; D: TRBD1; J: TRBJ1-2; size: NA; V: TRBV7-3
DNA: TGCAGCGTCCGACTAGCGGAGGCCTACGAGCAGTACTTC; CDR3: CSVRLAEAYEQYF; D: TRBD2; J: TRBJ2-7; size: NA; V: TRBV29-1
DNA: TGTGCCAGCAGCGAGAACCAAATTGGGAGGAACCAAGAGACCCAGTACTTC; CDR3: CASSENQIGRNQETQYF; D: NA; J: TRBJ2-5; size: NA; V: TRBV11-2
DNA: TGTGCCAGCATCCGGGACAGATCCTACGAGCAGTACTTC; CDR3: CASIRDRSYEQYF; D: TRBD1; J: TRBJ2-7; size: NA; V: TRBV2
DNA: TGTGCCAGCCTGACGGGACAGGGAAGCTCTGGGGCCAACGTCCTGACTTTC; CDR3: CASLTGQGSSGANVLTF; D: TRBD1; J: TRBJ2-6; size: NA; V: TRBV2
DNA: TGTGCCAGTAGCACCGGGACAGGTAACCCTCCTGGCTACACCTTC; CDR3: CASSTGTGNPPGYTF; D: TRBD1; J: TRBJ1-2; size: NA; V: TRBV19
DNA: TGTGCCAGCAATAGGGACAATAATCAGCCCCAGCATTTT; CDR3: CASNRDNNQPQHF; D: NA; J: TRBJ1-5; size: NA; V: TRBV2
DNA: TGTGCCAGCTCACTCAGACAGGGGGTAATGAAGGTCGGCACAGATACGCAGTATTTT; CDR3: CASSLRQGVMKVGTDTQYF; D: TRBD1; J: TRBJ2-3; size: NA; V: TRBV18
DNA: TGTGCCAGCAGCCGACGCGGGGGGGGTCAGCCCCAGCATTTT; CDR3: CASSRRGGGQPQHF; D: NA; J: TRBJ1-5; size: NA; V: TRBV28
DNA: TGCGCCAGCAGCTTAGCGGGAGTTGAAGATACGCAGTATTTT; CDR3: CASSLAGVEDTQYF; D: TRBD2; J: TRBJ2-3; size: NA; V: TRBV5-1
DNA: TGTGCCAGCAGCCAAGATGGGACTAGGTTCTACGAGCAGTACTTC; CDR3: CASSQDGTRFYEQYF; D: TRBD2; J: TRBJ2-7; size: NA; V: TRBV14
DNA: TGTGCCATCAGTGAGCGACAGGGCGGGATAAGCACAGATACGCAGTATTTT; CDR3: CAISERQGGISTDTQYF; D: NA; J: TRBJ2-3; size: NA; V: TRBV10-3
DNA: TGTGCCAGTAGTATGGCGGCTCGAGGCGAGCAGTTCTTC; CDR3: CASSMAARGEQFF; D: NA; J: TRBJ2-1; size: NA; V: TRBV19
DNA: TGTGCCAGCAGTGAGGACGGGAGCGAGTACAATGAGCAGTTCTTC; CDR3: CASSEDGSEYNEQFF; D: NA; J: TRBJ2-1; size: NA; V: TRBV25-1
DNA: TGTGCCAGCAGCCGACTAACAGGGGACTATGGCTACACCTTC; CDR3: CASSRLTGDYGYTF; D: TRBD1; J: TRBJ1-2; size: NA; V: TRBV25-1
DNA: TGTGCCAGCAGCCCGGGACTAGCGGGATACAATGAGCAGTTCTTC; CDR3: CASSPGLAGYNEQFF; D: TRBD2; J: TRBJ2-1; size: NA; V: TRBV11-3
DNA: TGTGCCAGCATGGGCAACCCGGCCAAAAACATTCAGTACTTC; CDR3: CASMGNPAKNIQYF; D: NA; J: TRBJ2-4; size: NA; V: TRBV27
DNA: TGTGCCAGTAGTAGGACAGGGTTGGCTGAAGCTTTCTTT; CDR3: CASSRTGLAEAFF; D: TRBD1; J: TRBJ1-1; size: once; V: TRBV19
DNA: TGTGCCAGCACCCAAGGACAGGGTATACCTGGCTACACCTTC; CDR3: CASTQGQGIPGYTF; D: TRBD1; J: TRBJ1-2; size: NA; V: TRBV28
DNA: TGTGCCAGCTCACCTAAGGACAGAAAAGGTAATGAGCAGTTCTTC; CDR3: CASSPKDRKGNEQFF; D: NA; J: TRBJ2-1; size: NA; V: TRBV18